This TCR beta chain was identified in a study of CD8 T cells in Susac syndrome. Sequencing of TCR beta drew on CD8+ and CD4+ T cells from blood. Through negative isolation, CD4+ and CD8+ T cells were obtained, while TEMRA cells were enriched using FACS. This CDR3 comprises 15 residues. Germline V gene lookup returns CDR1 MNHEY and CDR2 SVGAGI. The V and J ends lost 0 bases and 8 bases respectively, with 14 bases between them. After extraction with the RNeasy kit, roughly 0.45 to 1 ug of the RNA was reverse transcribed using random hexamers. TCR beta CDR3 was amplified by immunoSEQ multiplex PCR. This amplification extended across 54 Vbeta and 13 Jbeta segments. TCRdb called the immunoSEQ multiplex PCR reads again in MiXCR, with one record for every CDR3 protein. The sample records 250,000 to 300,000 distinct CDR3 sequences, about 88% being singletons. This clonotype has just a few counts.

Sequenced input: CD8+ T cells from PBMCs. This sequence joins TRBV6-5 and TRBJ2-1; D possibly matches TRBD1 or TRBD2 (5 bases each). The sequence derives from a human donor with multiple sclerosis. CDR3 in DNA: TGTGCCAGCAGTTACTCGAAAAGAGGGGCTGATGAGCAGTTCTTC. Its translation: CASSYSKRGADEQFF.